The clone carrying this TCR beta chain was detected a few times. The data were taken from a study of shared clonotypes between healthy human individuals. TCRdb keeps only in-frame clones here, not all; method: immunoSEQ multiplex PCR. Of roughly 510,000 clones in the sample, nearly 80% were seen once. CDR3 size: 15 residues. CDR1 is SGHAT, CDR2 FQNNGV, per germline. Trimming cost V 0 bases and J 4 bases; bases outside gene matches: 5. The chain couples TRBV11-2 to TRBJ2-7, with TRBD2 identical over 8 bases. Sample: PBMCs. This sequence originates from a middle-aged woman in good health. Some clones in this sample may be carry-over from other donors' samples. In DNA, the CDR3 is TGTGCCAGCAGCTTAGATGGACTAGCAGAATACGAGCAGTACTTC. Translated, it gives CASSLDGLAEYEQYF.